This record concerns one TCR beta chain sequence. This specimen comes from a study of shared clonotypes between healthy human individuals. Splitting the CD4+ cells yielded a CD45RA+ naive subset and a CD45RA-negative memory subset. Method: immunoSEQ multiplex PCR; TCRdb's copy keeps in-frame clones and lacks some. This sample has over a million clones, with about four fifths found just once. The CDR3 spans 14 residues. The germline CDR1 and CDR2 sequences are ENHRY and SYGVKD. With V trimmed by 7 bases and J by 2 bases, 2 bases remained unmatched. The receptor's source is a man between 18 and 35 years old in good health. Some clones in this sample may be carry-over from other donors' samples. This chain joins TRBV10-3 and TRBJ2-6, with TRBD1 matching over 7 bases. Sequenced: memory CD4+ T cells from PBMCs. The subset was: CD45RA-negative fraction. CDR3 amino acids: CAITDRAGANVLTF. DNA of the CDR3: TGTGCCATCACCGACAGGGCTGGGGCCAACGTCCTGACTTTC.